This T cell receptor (beta chain) was found in a study of cytomegalovirus exposure and HLA in healthy donors. In regard to this clone: As yet, its antigen is unknown.

This PCR relied on a set of 60 Vbeta primers and 13 Jbeta primers. TCRdb's table, derived via immunoSEQ multiplex PCR, lists solely in-frame clones and lacks some. The sample has around 180,000 clones; around 79% are singletons. V lost 3 bases and J lost 3, with 10 bases in between. The V gene's germline CDR1 is SNHLY and CDR2 FYNNEI. This CDR3 region has 14 residues. Study results and limitations: Evidence from a later analysis indicated that most CMV-associated TCR beta chains looked HLA-restricted.

The J gene is TRBJ2-3, the V gene TRBV2; no reliable D call. Input material: PBMCs. The receptor comes from a woman aged 45-60 years in good health and CMV-seronegative. As DNA, the CDR3 is TGTGCCAGCAGTGATAGTTCTGTTACAGATACGCAGTATTTT. This codes for CASSDSSVTDTQYF.